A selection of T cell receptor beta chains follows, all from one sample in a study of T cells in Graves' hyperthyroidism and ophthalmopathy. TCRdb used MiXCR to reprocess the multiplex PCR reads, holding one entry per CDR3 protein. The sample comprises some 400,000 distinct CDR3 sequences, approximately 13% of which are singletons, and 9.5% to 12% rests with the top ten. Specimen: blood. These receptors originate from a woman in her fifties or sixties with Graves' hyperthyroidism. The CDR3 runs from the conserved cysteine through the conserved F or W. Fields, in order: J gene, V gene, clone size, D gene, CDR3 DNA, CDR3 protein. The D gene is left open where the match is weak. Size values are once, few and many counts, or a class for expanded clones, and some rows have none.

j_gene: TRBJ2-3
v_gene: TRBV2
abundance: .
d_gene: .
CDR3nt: TGTGCCCGAAAAGGGGGGAGGAGCATAGATACGCAGTATTTT
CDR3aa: CARKGGRSIDTQYF

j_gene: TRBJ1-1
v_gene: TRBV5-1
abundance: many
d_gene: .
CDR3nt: TGCGCCAGCAGCTTGGGCCAGACCCTGAACACTGAAGCTTTCTTT
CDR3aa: CASSLGQTLNTEAFF

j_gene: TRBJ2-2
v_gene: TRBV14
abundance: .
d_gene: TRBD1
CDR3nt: TGTGCCAGCAGACAACAGGGGGCAACCGGGGAGCTGTTTTTT
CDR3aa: CASRQQGATGELFF

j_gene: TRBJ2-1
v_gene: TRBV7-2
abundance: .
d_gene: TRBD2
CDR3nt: TGTGCCAGCAGCCTAGGAGGGACTAGCGGGAGAGGCGAGCAGTTCTTC
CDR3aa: CASSLGGTSGRGEQFF

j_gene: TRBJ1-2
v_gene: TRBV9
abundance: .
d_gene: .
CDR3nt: TGTGCCAGCAGCGTAGAGGGGCAGGCGAAGGATGGCTACACCTTC
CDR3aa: CASSVEGQAKDGYTF

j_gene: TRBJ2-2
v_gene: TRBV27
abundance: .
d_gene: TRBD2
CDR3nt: TGTGCCATTGGGGGACTAGCGGGGATGAACACCGGGGAGCTGTTTTTT
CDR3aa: CAIGGLAGMNTGELFF

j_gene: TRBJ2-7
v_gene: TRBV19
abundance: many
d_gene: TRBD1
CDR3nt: TGTGCCAGTAGTGGCACAGGGGGCGCAGCGTACACGGCCGAGCAGTACTTC
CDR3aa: CASSGTGGAAYTAEQYF

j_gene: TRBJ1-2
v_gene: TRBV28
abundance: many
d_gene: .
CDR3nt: TGTGCCAGCAGTTTACAGGGGTCCTATGGCTACACCTTC
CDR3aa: CASSLQGSYGYTF

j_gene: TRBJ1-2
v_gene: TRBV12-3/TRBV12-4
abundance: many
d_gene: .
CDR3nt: TGTGCCAGCAGTTTGAACAGCCGGAACGGCTACACCTTC
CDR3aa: CASSLNSRNGYTF

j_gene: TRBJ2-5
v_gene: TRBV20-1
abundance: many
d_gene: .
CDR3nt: TGCAGTGCTAGAGGCTCCTATCAAGAGACCCAGTACTTC
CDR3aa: CSARGSYQETQYF

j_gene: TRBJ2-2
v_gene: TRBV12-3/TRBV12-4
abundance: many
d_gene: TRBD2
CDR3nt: TGTGCCACGGGACTAGCGGGAGGTTCGATCACCGGGGAGCTGTTTTTT
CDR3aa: CATGLAGGSITGELFF

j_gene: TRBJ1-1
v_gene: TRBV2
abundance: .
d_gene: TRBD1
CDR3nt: TGTGCCAGCAGGGCCCAAGGCAGGGGGGCAGTCACTGAAGCTTTCTTT
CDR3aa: CASRAQGRGAVTEAFF

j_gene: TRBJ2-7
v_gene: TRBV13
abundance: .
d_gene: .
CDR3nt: TGTGCCAGCAGCCCAGGCCCTCCGGTCAGTTATTCCTACGAGCAGTACTTC
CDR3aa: CASSPGPPVSYSYEQYF

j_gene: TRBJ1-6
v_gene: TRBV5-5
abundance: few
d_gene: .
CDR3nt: TGTGCCAGCAGCTTGCAGGGGCGCTCCTATAATTCACCCCTCCACTTT
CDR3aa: CASSLQGRSYNSPLHF

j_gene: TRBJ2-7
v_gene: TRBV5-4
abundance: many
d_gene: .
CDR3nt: TGTGCCAGCACCTATAAGGTACCGGGCAACTCCTACGAGCAGTACTTC
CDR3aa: CASTYKVPGNSYEQYF

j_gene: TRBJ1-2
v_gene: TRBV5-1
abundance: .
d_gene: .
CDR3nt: TGCGCCAGCAGCTCGTTACAGACCGTCTATGGCTACACCTTC
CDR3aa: CASSSLQTVYGYTF

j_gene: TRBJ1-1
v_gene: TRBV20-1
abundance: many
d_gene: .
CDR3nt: TGCAGTGCTAGAGTCGGGAACACTGAAGCTTTCTTT
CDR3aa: CSARVGNTEAFF

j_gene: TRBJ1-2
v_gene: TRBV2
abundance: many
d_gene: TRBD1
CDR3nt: TGTGCCAGCAGTGAGGGACAGGGCTGGGGCTACACCTTC
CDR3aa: CASSEGQGWGYTF

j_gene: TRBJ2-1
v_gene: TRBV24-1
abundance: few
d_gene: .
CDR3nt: TGTGCCACCAGTGTGTCAGGGGGGTCCTACAATGAGCAGTTCTTC
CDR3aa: CATSVSGGSYNEQFF

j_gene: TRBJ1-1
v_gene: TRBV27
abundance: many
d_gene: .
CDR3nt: TGTGCCAGCAGGCAGATGAACACTGAAGCTTTCTTT
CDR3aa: CASRQMNTEAFF

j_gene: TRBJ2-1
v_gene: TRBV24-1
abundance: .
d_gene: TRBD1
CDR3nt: TGTGCCACCAGTGATCCCGGGACAGGGGGATTCAATGAGCAGTTCTTC
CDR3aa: CATSDPGTGGFNEQFF

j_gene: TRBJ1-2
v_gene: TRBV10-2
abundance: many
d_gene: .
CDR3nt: TGCGCCAGCAGTGAGTCCTACTATGGCTACACCTTC
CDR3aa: CASSESYYGYTF

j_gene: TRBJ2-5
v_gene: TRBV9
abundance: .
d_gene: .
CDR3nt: TGTGCCAGCAGCGTAGGTGGGGTGGAGACCCAGTACTTC
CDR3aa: CASSVGGVETQYF

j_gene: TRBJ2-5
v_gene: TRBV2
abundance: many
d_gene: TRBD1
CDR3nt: TGTGCCAGCCTGGACAGGGAAGAGACCCAGTACTTC
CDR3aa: CASLDREETQYF

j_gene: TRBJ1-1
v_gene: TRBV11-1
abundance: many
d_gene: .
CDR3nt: TGTGCCAGCAGCGCCCGGCGGAACACTGAAGCTTTCTTT
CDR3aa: CASSARRNTEAFF

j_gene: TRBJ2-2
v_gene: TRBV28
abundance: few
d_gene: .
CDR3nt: TGTGCCAGCAGCCGAACTCTTTTAGAAACCGGGGAGCTGTTTTTT
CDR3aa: CASSRTLLETGELFF

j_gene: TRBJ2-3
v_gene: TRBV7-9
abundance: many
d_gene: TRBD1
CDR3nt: TGTGCCAGCAGCAACAACAGGGGTAGCACAGATACGCAGTATTTT
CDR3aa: CASSNNRGSTDTQYF

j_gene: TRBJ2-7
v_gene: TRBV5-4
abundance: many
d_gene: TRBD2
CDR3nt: TGTGCCAGCAGCTTGTTTTCGGGCGGGAGGGCGAACGAGCAGTACTTC
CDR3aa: CASSLFSGGRANEQYF

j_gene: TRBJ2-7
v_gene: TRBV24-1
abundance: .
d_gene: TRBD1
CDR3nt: TGTGCCACCAGTAGGACAGGGGACCACGAGCAGTACTTC
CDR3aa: CATSRTGDHEQYF

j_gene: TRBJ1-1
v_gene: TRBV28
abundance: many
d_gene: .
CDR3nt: TGTGCCAGCAGACCGACAAGGAACACTGAAGCTTTCTTT
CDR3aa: CASRPTRNTEAFF

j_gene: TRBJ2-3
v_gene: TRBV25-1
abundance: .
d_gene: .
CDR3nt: TGTGCCAGCAGTGACCCTGGGACGGCGCCCGATACGCAGTATTTT
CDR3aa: CASSDPGTAPDTQYF

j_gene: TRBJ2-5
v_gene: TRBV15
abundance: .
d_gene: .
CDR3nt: TGTGCCACCAGCAGGGGAGTCGAGACCCAGTACTTC
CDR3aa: CATSRGVETQYF

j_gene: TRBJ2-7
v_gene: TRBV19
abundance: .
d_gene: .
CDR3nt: TGTGCCAGTAGTATTGAACACTCCTACGAGCAGTACTTC
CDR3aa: CASSIEHSYEQYF

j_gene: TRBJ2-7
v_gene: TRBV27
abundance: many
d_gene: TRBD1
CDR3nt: TGTGCCAGCGGCCTGGGACAGGGGTTCTACGAGCAGTACTTC
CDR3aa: CASGLGQGFYEQYF

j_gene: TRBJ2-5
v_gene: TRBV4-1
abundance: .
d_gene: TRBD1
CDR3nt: TGCGCCAGCAGCCAGGGGACAGTTCAAGAGACCCAGTACTTC
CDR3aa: CASSQGTVQETQYF

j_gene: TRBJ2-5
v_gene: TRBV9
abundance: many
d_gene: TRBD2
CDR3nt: TGTGCCAGCAGCCCTGGACTAGCGGGAGTGGAGACCCAGTACTTC
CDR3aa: CASSPGLAGVETQYF

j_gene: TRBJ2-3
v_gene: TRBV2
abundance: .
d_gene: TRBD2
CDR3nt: TGTGCCAGCAGTGAAGCGCCAGGACTAGCGGGAGGTAGCACAGATACGCAGTATTTT
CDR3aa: CASSEAPGLAGGSTDTQYF

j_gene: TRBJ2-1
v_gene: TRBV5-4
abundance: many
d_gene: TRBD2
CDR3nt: TGTGCCAGCAGCTTCGGGATAGCGGGGTACAATGAGCAGTTCTTC
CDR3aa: CASSFGIAGYNEQFF

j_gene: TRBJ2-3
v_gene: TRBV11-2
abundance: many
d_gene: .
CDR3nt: TGTGCCAGCACCCACTCTTGGGGGGGGGCACGAGATACGCAGTATTTT
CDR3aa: CASTHSWGGARDTQYF

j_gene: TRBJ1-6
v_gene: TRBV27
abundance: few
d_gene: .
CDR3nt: TGTGCCAGCAGTTCCTTGCAGGGTGGTTATAATTCACCCCTCCACTTT
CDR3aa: CASSSLQGGYNSPLHF

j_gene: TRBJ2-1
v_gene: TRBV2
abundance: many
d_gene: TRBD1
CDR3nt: TGTGCCAGCAGTGTCTTTGGGACAGGGGGCTACAATGAGCAGTTCTTC
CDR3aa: CASSVFGTGGYNEQFF

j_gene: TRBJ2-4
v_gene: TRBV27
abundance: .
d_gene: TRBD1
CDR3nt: TGTGCCAGCAGTCCAGGGACAGGGCTAGCCAAAAACATTCAGTACTTC
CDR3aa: CASSPGTGLAKNIQYF

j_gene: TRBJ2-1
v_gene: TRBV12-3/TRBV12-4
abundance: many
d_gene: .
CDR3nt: TGTGCCAGCAGTTCTAATGCGGTGCCTGAGCAGTTCTTC
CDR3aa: CASSSNAVPEQFF

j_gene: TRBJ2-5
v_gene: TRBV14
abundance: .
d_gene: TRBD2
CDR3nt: TGTGCCAGCAGCCAAGGGCTAGCGGGATTGAGAGAGACCCAGTACTTC
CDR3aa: CASSQGLAGLRETQYF

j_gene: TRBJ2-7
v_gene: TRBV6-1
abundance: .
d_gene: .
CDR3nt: TGTGCCAGCAGTGAAGCGCTCACAGGCGCGCCCTACGAGCAGTACTTC
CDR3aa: CASSEALTGAPYEQYF

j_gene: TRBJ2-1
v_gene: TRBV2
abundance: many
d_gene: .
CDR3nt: TGTGCCAGCAGTGAACGGCGCCTGGCCTACAATGAGCAGTTCTTC
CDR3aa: CASSERRLAYNEQFF

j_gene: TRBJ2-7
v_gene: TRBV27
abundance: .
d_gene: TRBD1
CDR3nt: TGTGCCAGCAGTGGAACACCGGGACAGGCGGGCTACGAGCAGTACTTC
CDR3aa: CASSGTPGQAGYEQYF

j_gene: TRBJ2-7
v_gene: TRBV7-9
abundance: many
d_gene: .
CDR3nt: TGTGCCAGCAGCCTCTACCCCAGGCGCAGGGGAAGGCATAGCGAGCAGTACTTC
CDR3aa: CASSLYPRRRGRHSEQYF

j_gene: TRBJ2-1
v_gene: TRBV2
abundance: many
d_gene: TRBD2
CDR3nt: TGTGCCAGCAGTGAAAAGTGGGAGGGGCAGTTCTTC
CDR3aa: CASSEKWEGQFF

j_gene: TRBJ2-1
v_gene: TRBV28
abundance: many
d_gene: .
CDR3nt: TGTGCCAGCAGATTCATACAGGGAACCTACAATGAGCAGTTCTTC
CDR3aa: CASRFIQGTYNEQFF

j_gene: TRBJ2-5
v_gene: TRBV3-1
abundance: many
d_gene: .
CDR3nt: TGTGCCAGCAGCCCCGGGACGTTTCGAGGGGAGACCCAGTACTTC
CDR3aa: CASSPGTFRGETQYF

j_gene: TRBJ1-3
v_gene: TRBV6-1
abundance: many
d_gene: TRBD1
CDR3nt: TGTGCCAGCAAGTATGGGACAGGAGGAAACACCATATATTTT
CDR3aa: CASKYGTGGNTIYF

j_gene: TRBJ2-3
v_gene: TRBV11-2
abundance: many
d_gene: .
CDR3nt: TGTGCCAGCAGCTGGGACCGACCCAAAGATACGCAGTATTTT
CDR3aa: CASSWDRPKDTQYF

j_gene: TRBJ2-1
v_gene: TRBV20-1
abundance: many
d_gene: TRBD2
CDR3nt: TGCAGGGCCGCTAGCGGGAGCTCGTTCTCGAATGAGCAGTTCTTC
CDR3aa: CRAASGSSFSNEQFF

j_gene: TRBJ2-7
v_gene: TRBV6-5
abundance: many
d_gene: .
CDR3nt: TGTGCCAGCAGTTACGAGGGGAACGAGCAGTACTTC
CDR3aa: CASSYEGNEQYF

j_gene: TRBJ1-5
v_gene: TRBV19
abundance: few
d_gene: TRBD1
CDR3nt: TGTGCCAGTAGTGCTCACAGGGGATACAGCAATCAGCCCCAGCATTTT
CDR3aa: CASSAHRGYSNQPQHF

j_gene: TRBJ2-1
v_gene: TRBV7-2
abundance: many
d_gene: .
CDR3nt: TGTGCCAGCAGCCTTGGACCTGGCAATGAGCAGTTCTTC
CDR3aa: CASSLGPGNEQFF

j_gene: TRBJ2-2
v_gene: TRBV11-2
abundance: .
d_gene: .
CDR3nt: TGTGCCAGCAGCAAGGGACTGGACACCGGGGAGCTGTTTTTT
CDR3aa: CASSKGLDTGELFF

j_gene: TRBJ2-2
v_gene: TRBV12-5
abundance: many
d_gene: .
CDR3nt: TGTGCTAGTGGTTTGGTAAACACCGGGGAGCTGTTTTTT
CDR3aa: CASGLVNTGELFF